This TCR beta chain is from a study of cytomegalovirus exposure and HLA in healthy donors (dated 2017 in TCRdb). As for the study more broadly: According to an earlier analysis of around 600 of the donors, some 180 million T cells yielded 117 million unique TCR beta sequences and approximately 300 Gb of sequence data. An early release that covered 500 to 800 HLA-typed donors contained about 300 gigabases of sequencing data and approximately 85 million unique TCR sequences. The genetic ancestry cluster associated with self-reported Caucasian donors included 65% to 90% of the 398 genotyped donors. The study was designed to test whether signatures of past pathogen exposure could be identified by cataloging public T cell receptors. The study profiled the T cell repertoires of about 640 subjects by immunosequencing and related them to cytomegalovirus serostatus. Besides the first cohort of roughly 700 subjects, a separate validation cohort made up of 120 or so different subjects was used. To predict cytomegalovirus infection status, the study combined high-throughput TCR immunosequencing, statistical association of individual TCRs with disease status, and machine learning. A later analysis re-analyzed previously published TCR beta repertoires from 600 to 850 donors and added high-resolution HLA genotyping to study TCR occurrence patterns. The later analysis used no new phenotypic data to find candidate immune exposures, relying instead on TCR beta sequences and their occurrence across donors. An earlier analysis of approximately 630 of the donors applied high-throughput TCR beta sequencing to assess whether each TCR beta V gene segment acted as functional or pseudogenic. Donor age, sex, ethnicity and CMV serostatus were compiled together with the repertoire data. Genome-wide SNP genotypes for about 60% of the 666 donors were used in a later genetic analysis, which treated that subset as a discovery cohort. Every repertoire in the discovery cohort had been generated on one and the same sequencing platform. Class I and class II HLA loci were covered by the typing at four-digit resolution. The number of donors typed differed by locus, with roughly 629-640 for A, B, C, DRB1 and DQB1, 522 for DQA1, under 610 for DPA1, and some 440 for DPB1. About five DR-DQ haplotypes were treated as single units for association and clustering because of strong linkage in the cohort. Among about 410 genotyped donors of the cohort, an average of around 240,000 unique TCR beta nucleotide sequences was sequenced per donor, of which about 18% were non-productive. Points the paper makes about the study in general: For the cohort, immune exposure information was limited to CMV serostatus. The classifier was reported to diagnose cytomegalovirus status with high specificity and sensitivity in both the original and validation cohorts. Approximately 18 rarely observed V segments, including chromosome 9 orphons, were excluded from the earlier analysis of about 600 of the donors because counts were too low. In a later analysis, some 17,000 TCR beta sequences were associated with specific HLA alleles at a false discovery rate of 0.05. Roughly uniform sequencing depth across donors was assumed in presence/absence analyses, although this assumption may not hold. In a later analysis, HLA-associated TCR beta chains were found to be more clonally expanded and to have lower generation probabilities than equally common non-associated chains. According to a later analysis, most CMV-associated TCR beta chains appeared to be HLA-restricted, and the HLA associations seemed to be driven largely by CMV exposure. The sequencing pipeline was judged likely to have produced a cluster of highly shared sequence variants as a technical artifact. Because HLA typing was missing for some donors at each locus, association tests included only the typed subset. Only TCR beta chains were sequenced in this cohort, and the absence of alpha or paired-chain data limited detectable features. A further reported finding was that TCR beta sequences accurately predicted the HLA-A and HLA-B alleles for most subjects in the first cohort. Because the 87-base-pair reads could not distinguish some IMGT-functional V segments, including TRBV6-2 and TRBV6-3, those segments were excluded. A few of the identified cytomegalovirus-associated TCR beta chains were confirmed in vitro to be specific for cytomegalovirus antigens. In a later analysis, the rate of TCR association differed among HLA loci, with DRB1 alleles having the most associated TCRs and HLA-C alleles having the fewest. Most TCR sequences were seen in very few donors, while some public TCRs were found in many individuals. Several of the top co-occurrence clusters appeared to be linked to parvovirus B19, influenza, CMV and Epstein-Barr virus, according to a later analysis. An association between a missense DCLRE1C variant and V-gene and J-gene trimming of TCR beta chains was found in a later genetic analysis and replicated in an independent cohort. Assigning TCR associations to individual alleles was difficult when HLA alleles, especially DR and DQ, strongly co-occurred. The study gave a list of some 150 TCR beta chains associated with cytomegalovirus. Broadly in line with IMGT annotations, most TCR beta V segments showed up in productive rearrangements about 87% or about 30% of the time in an earlier analysis of about 500 of the donors. In a later genetic analysis, fewer N-insertions in productive TCRs were reported among donors in an Asian-associated ancestry cluster than the approximately 710-donor mean. Correlated functional status among segregating V segments might reflect linkage disequilibrium, but an unknown experimental factor could not be ruled out. According to the authors, the approach could potentially be generalized to other disease states and immunological phenotypes.

The library was produced with the immunoSEQ multiplex PCR assay. A mixture of 60 forward primers for TCR Vbeta segments and 13 reverse primers for TCR Jbeta segments was used in the multiplex PCR. The CDR3 region of rearranged TCR beta genes was amplified from genomic DNA with a multiplex PCR assay. The amplified TCR beta libraries were sequenced on the Illumina HiSeq System as 87-base-pair reads. In the original analysis: Across the 500 to 850 repertoires, a later analysis counted some 80 million unique TCR beta chains, roughly 11 million of which were shared by at least two donors. Raw reads were error-corrected and collapsed into unique sequences with a nearest-neighbor algorithm that merged closely related sequences to remove PCR and sequencing errors. To assign V, D and J gene segments, CDR3 sequences were aligned to IMGT reference sequences. For a sequence to be retained, a match of at least six nucleotides was required to both a V gene segment and a J gene segment. A rearrangement counted as productive if the CDR3 had no stop codons and remained in frame with V and J, and every other rearrangement counted as non-productive. CDR3 was defined by IMGT convention, running from the second conserved V-encoded cysteine to the conserved J-encoded phenylalanine. In an earlier analysis of around 640 of the donors, sequences lacking an unambiguous match to a single V gene segment were excluded. An earlier analysis of approximately 590 of the donors called V segments functional above 56.7% productive rearrangements and segregating when the between-donor standard deviation exceeded 5%. A statistical classification framework was built to diagnose cytomegalovirus status from the catalog of TCR beta chain sequences. V and J gene assignment, in a later analysis, came from comparing TCR nucleotide sequences with IMGT/GENE-DB human TR gene sequences. The TCRdist pipeline was used in a later analysis to assign CDR3 sequences and most-parsimonious VDJ recombination scenarios. In a later analysis, each TCR beta chain was defined by its CDR3 amino acid sequence together with its V-gene family, and reads without a unique V-gene family were excluded. A later analysis removed over 500 highly shared, low-generation-probability nucleotide sequences to deal with suspected cross-contamination and a sequencing artifact. In a later analysis, a clonal expansion index was calculated for each public chain from normalized within-repertoire ranks of inferred template counts. A later analysis computed generation probabilities with a VDJ recombination model fitted to out-of-frame rearrangements, and checked the results against IGoR. A later analysis scored TCR-TCR, TCR-HLA and TCR-CMV co-occurrence with hypergeometric tests, applying a repertoire-size bias correction to TCR pairs. In a later analysis, false discovery rates were estimated by permuting HLA or CMV assignments 20 times. In a later analysis, co-occurring TCRs were grouped using DBSCAN, and TCRdist sequence similarity was added for clustering within HLA-allele-positive subsets. Co-occurrence clustering excluded repertoires with fewer than 30,000 or more than 120,000 public chains, plus five with anomalous nucleotide sharing. The source is immuneACCESS, and TCRdb retained only in-frame sequences with V and J called. Part of the clones is not carried over; for the studies checked, unresolved V genes explain less than half of this, and the remainder is unexplained. V and J calls and clone size are copied from that table; D and trimming were computed from the DNA. The sample yields about 93,000 clones; less than 80% were counted once. Jointly, the top ten make up about 3.3% of the sample.

The CDR1 and CDR2 encoded by the germline V gene are SNHLY and FYNNEI. Trimmed from V: 4 bases; trimmed from J: 11 bases; junction bases lacking a gene match: 4. From the cysteine through the phenylalanine, the CDR3 covers 12 amino acids. Only the CDR3 region is kept as DNA, spanning 36 bases read in frame from base 1. Comments on this clone: Which antigen it targets is not known. Base qualities are missing; no much larger clone stands one base away.

The cohort was made up of approximately 670 healthy bone marrow donors. At the time of sampling, all cohort members were nominally healthy, though unrecorded immune exposures were likely present. The donor tested CMV seronegative and was one of the 352 seronegative cohort members. Every donor gave a peripheral blood sample, and the peripheral blood mononuclear cells from that sample were used for TCR beta sequencing. The Qiagen DNeasy Blood Extraction Kit was used to extract genomic DNA from the blood cell samples. Sequencing was carried out using PBMCs. The V and J segments used are TRBV2 and TRBJ2-1, and TRBD2 matches 8 of the central bases. This clonotype was obtained from a woman aged 35 to 49 in good health and CMV-seronegative. The base sequence is TGTGCCAGCAGTGCGACTAGCGCGAAGCAGTTCTTC. It translates to CASSATSAKQFF.